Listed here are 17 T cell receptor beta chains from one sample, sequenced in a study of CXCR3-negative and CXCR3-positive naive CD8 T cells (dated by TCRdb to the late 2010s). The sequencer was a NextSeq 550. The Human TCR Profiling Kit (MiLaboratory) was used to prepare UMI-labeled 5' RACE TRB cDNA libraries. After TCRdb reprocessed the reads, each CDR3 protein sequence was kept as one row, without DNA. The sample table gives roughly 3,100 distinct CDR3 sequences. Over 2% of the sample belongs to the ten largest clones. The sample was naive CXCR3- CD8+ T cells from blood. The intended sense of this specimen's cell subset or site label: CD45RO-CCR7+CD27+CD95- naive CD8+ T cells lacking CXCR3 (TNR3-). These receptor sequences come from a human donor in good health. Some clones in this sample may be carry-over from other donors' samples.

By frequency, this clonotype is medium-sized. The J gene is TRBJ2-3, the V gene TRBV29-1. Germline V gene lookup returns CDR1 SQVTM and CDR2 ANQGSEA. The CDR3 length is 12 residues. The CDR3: CSVETDQDTQYF.

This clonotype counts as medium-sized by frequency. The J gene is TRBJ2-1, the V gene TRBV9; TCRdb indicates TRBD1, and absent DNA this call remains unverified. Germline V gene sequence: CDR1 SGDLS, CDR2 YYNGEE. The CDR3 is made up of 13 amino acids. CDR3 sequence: CASSWGLLNEQFF.

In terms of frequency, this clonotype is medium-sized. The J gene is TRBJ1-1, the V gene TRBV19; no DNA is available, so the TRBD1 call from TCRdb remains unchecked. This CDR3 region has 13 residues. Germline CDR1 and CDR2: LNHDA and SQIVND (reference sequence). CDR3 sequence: CASSWGANTEAFF.

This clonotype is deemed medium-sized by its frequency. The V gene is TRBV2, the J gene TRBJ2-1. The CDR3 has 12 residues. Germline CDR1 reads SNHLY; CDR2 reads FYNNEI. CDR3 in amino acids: CASSDFYNEQFF.

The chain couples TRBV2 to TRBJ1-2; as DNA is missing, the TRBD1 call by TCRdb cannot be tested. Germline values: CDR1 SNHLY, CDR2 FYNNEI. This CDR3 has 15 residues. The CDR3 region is CASSAGDTTWTGYTF.

The chain's CDR3 is CSVDFQGFNEQYF. The chain recombines TRBV29-1 with TRBJ2-7. This CDR3 comprises 13 residues. CDR1 and CDR2 from the germline V gene are SQVTM and ANQGSEA.

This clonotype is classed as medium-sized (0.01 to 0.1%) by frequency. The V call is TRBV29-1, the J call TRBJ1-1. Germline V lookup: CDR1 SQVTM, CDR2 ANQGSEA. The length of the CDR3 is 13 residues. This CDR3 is CSVGQSMNTEAFF.

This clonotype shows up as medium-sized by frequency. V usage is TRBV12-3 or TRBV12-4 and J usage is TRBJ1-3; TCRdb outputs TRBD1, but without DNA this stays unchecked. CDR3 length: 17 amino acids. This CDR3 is CASSASTGGETGNTIYF.

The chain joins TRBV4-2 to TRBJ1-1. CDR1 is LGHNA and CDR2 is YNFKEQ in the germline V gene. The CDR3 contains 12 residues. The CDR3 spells CASSYGPAEAFF.

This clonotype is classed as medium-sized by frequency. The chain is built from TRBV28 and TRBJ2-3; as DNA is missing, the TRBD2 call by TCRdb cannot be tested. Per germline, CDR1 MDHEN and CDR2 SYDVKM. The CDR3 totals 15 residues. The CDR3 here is CASSRTSGDQDTQYF.

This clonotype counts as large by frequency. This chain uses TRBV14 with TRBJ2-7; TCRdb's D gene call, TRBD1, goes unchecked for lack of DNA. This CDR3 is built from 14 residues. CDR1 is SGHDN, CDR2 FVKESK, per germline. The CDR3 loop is CASRRTGGDYEQYF.

This CDR3 reads CSGLTGTDKNSGANVLTF. This chain joins TRBV29-1 and TRBJ2-6; TCRdb's D call, TRBD1, is unchecked because there is no DNA. Germline CDR1 SQVTM, CDR2 ANQGSEA. The CDR3 runs to 18 residues.

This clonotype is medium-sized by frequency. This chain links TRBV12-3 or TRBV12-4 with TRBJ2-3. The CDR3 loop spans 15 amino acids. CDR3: CASSSPAASTDTQYF.

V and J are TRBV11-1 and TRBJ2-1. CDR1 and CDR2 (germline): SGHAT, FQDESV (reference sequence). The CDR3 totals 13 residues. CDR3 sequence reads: CASSLVAAGEQFF.

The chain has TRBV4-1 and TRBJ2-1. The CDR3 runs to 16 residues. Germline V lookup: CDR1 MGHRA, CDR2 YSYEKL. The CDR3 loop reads CASSQIPGGDYNEQFF.

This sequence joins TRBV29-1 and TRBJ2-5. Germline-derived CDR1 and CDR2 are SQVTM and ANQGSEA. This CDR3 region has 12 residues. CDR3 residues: CSVAAGAWTQYF.

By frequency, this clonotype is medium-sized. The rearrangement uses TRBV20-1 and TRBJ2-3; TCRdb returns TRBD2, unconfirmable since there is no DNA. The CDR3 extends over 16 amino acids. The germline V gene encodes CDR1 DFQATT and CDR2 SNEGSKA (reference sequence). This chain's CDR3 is CSASSTSGPSTDTQYF.